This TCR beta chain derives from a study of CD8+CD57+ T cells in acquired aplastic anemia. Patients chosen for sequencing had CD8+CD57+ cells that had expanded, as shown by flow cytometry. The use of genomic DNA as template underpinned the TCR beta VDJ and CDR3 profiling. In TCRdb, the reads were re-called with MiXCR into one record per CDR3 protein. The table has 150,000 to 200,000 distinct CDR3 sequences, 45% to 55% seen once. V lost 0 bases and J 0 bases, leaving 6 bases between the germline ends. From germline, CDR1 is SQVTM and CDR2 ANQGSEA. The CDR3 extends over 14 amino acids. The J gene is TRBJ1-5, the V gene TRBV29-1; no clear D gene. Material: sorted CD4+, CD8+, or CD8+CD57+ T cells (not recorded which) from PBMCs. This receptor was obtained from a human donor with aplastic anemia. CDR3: CSVEDRNSNQPQHF. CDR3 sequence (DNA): TGCAGCGTTGAAGATCGGAATAGCAATCAGCCCCAGCATTTT.